This T cell receptor beta chain was captured by sequencing in a study of response to subunit inactivated influenza vaccine. This clonotype showed up just a few times. Its antigen is unidentified. TCRdb reprocessed the RT-PCR reads via MiXCR and lists one record per CDR3 protein. Altogether about 700,000 distinct CDR3 sequences are present, roughly 13% being singletons, with the ten largest covering less than 7%. Whole-study findings and limits: Authors suggested that a seasonal influenza vaccination recruits few new T cells each time.

The receptor's source is a man aged 50-60 years who received an inactivated influenza vaccine. Sequenced material: PBMCs from blood, taken 14 to 15 days before vaccination.

CDR3 nucleotide sequence: TGCGCCAGCAGCCGGTGGGGACTAGCGGGGAGCACAGATACGCAGTATTTT. Its protein product is CASSRWGLAGSTDTQYF. This chain links TRBV4-1 with TRBJ2-3, with 13 bases fitting TRBD2. This CDR3 is 17 amino acids long. V lost 4 bases, J lost 0 bases, and 4 bases stayed unmatched. The germline gives CDR1 MGHRA, CDR2 YSYEKL.